This T cell receptor (beta chain) appears in the sequencing data of a study of blood T cell repertoires in COVID-19 (TCRdb year 2020). Regarding the study in general: Samples covering the acute and convalescent phases of COVID-19 were provided by collaborators in the United States, Italy and Spain. The material from the prospective study consisted of cDNA or gDNA derived from T cells, B-cell-depleted T cells, or PBMCs. The dataset comprised deeply sampled blood TCRbeta repertoires from subjects exposed to, actively infected with, or recovered from COVID-19. The repertoires were released in a freely available public database intended as a resource for research on the immune response to SARS-CoV-2. The samples were drawn from two sources: the first 160 participants of the ongoing ImmuneRACE study, and 1,254 subjects contributed by 6 global collaborators. A de-identified subject ID, COVID-19 status, age in years and sex were almost always included in the sample metadata. HLA class I and class II types, where available, came from metadata supplied by the sample provider rather than from assay-based typing. What the research found in general, with its limitations: The amount of clinical and demographic metadata varied by source and participant and was provided uncurated.

With respect to this clone: Its antigen remains undetermined. Base qualities were left out, and no much larger clone turns up one base away.

CDR1 is given as SQVTM and CDR2 as ANQGSEA, both from the germline V gene. The CDR3 has 14 amino acids, counting the end cysteine and phenylalanine. CDR3 DNA is the only sequence kept; it has 42 bases, read in frame from the first base. V trim: 7 bases; J trim: 2 bases; unmatched bases: 10. Collaborating institutions collected whole blood in K2EDTA tubes following their own protocols. For TCRbeta analysis, collaborators shipped samples as frozen whole blood, isolated PBMCs, or DNA extracted from either of those sample types. TCRbeta CDR3 regions were amplified from genomic DNA using the immunoSEQ Assay, a bias-controlled multiplex PCR. The authors processed their data as follows. Within the assay, amplification of reference gene primers was used to estimate how many nucleated cells each sample contained. To quantify the absolute abundance of each unique TCRbeta CDR3 rearrangement, sequence reads were collapsed and filtered. For each sample, productive Simpson clonality was calculated as the square root of Simpson's diversity index over productive rearrangements. TCRdb took this table from immuneACCESS and kept in-frame rearrangements with V and J called. Such tables lack part of the clones; where checked against another copy, unresolved V genes explain under half of the gap, and the rest is unexplained. The DNA gave D and trimming, while V, J and clone size come from that table. The sample records under 250,000 clones, roughly 80% of which are singletons. The ten largest clones capture around 3.5% of the sample.

The chain links TRBV29-1 with TRBJ1-1; TRBD1 matches 7 bases in the middle. Sequencing was performed on peripheral blood. The TCR originated in a woman younger than 30 with acute or convalescent COVID-19. In nucleotide form, the sequence is TGCAGCGGGGGGACAGCTAGTACAAACACTGAAGCTTTCTTT. This encodes CSGGTASTNTEAFF.